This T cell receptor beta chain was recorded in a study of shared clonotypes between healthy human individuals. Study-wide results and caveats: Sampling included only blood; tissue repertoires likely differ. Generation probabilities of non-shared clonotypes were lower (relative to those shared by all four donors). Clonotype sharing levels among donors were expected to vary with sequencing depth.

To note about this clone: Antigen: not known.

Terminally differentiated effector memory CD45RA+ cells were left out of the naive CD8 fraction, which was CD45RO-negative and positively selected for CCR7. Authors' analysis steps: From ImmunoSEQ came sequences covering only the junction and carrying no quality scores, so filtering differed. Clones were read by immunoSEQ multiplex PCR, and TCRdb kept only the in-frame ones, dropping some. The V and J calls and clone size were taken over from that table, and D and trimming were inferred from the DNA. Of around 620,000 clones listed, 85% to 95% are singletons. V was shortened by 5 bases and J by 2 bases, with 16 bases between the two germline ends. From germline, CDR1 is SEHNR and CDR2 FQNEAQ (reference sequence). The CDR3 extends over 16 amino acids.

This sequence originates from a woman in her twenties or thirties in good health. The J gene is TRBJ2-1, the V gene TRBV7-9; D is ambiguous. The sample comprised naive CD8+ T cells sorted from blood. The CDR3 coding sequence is TGTGCCAGCAGCCCCCTTGGATCGCCGCCCTACAATGAGCAGTTCTTC. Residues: CASSPLGSPPYNEQFF.